The source of this T cell receptor (beta chain) is a study of T cells after yellow fever vaccination. A single record per CDR3 protein comes from TCRdb applying MiXCR to the 5' RACE reads. The sample holds 50,000 to 75,000 distinct CDR3 sequences, 5.5% to 6% seen once. The CDR3 spans 14 residues. The V gene lost 6 bases and the J gene lost 5 bases, with 13 bases spanning the gap. Germline V CDR1 and CDR2: SGHVS, FQNEAQ. Overall study results and limits: Practically every clonotype that responded to the vaccine could not be detected in sorted memory subsets on day 0. Clones that expanded after primary vaccination mostly reappeared after the booster (just under 98% CD4, about 91% CD8). Weaker, the secondary response had a peak occurring faster, on day 5 versus 15.

In this sample, this clonotype turned up a few times. This clonotype was obtained from a man between 18 and 29 years old who received the YFV17D yellow fever vaccine. The chain combines TRBV7-8 with TRBJ2-2; D is undetermined. Sample: PBMCs, either bulk or a sorted T-cell subset (CD4+, CD8+, memory, or dextramer-sorted; not recorded which), taken on the day of the yellow fever booster vaccination. CDR3 region: CASSSLYRTGELFF. DNA for the CDR3: TGTGCCAGCAGTTCCCTTTACCGGACCGGGGAGCTGTTTTTT.